The 28 T cell receptor beta chains below were found in one sample sequenced in a study of blood T cell repertoires in COVID-19 (dated by TCRdb to between 2020 and 2021). Library creation used the immunoSEQ multiplex PCR assay. As stored in TCRdb, this immuneACCESS dataset retains in-frame rearrangements with V and J assigned. A fraction of the clones does not appear; measured against another copy, unresolved V genes explain less than half of the discrepancy, and the remainder lacks a known reason. Here the sample has fewer than 300,000 clones; roughly 80% occur a single time. 8.5% to 9.5% of the sample goes to the ten largest clones. The specimen sequenced was peripheral blood. Every receptor here comes from a woman aged 45-59 years who had recovered from COVID-19.

The CDR3 spells CASKAGTGGYEQYF. CDR3 nucleotide sequence: TGTGCCAGCAAAGCCGGGACAGGGGGCTACGAGCAGTACTTC. The chain recombines TRBV6-6 with TRBJ2-7; TRBD1 agrees at 11 bases. CDR1 is MNHNY and CDR2 is SVGAGI in the germline V gene (reference sequence). The CDR3 totals 14 residues. The J segment lost 3 bases and the V segment lost 7 bases, leaving 5 bases of the junction unmatched.

This clone was seen a handful of times. The rearrangement uses TRBV19 and TRBJ1-2, with D possibly being TRBD1 (6 bases). The germline V gene encodes CDR1 LNHDA and CDR2 SQIVND (reference sequence). Trimming cost V 7 bases and J 4 bases, with 13 bases left between them. The CDR3 covers 13 residues. The DNA of the CDR3 is TGTGCCAGTACTGGTACAGGGACCTATGGCTACACCTTC. Translating it yields CASTGTGTYGYTF.

This sequence joins TRBV7-9 and TRBJ2-5; 7 bases fit TRBD2. CDR1 SEHNR and CDR2 FQNEAQ come from the germline V gene (reference sequence). The CDR3 totals 14 residues. Losses at the gene ends were 3 bases for V and 3 bases for J; bases not matched to a gene: 4. CDR3 in DNA: TGTGCCAGCAGCTTTCTAGCGGTTAAAGAGACCCAGTACTTC. It codes for CASSFLAVKETQYF.

The chain recombines TRBV5-5 with TRBJ2-5, with D tentatively TRBD1 (6 bases). Looked up from germline, CDR1 is SGHKS and CDR2 is YYEKEE (reference sequence). The ends were cut back, 3 bases at V and 4 bases at J, with 16 bases in the middle. The CDR3 runs to 15 residues. The CDR3 sequence: CASSSGHRGVETQYF. Written as DNA, the CDR3 is TGTGCCAGCAGCTCGGGACATCGGGGTGTAGAGACCCAGTACTTC.

The chain uses TRBV7-6 and TRBJ1-6, with TRBD1 matching 8 bases. The germline V gene encodes CDR1 SGHVS and CDR2 FNYEAQ. The CDR3 loop spans 18 amino acids. With V trimmed by 4 bases and J by 1 base, 9 bases remained unmatched. CDR3 in DNA: TGTGCCAGCAGCTCGTCCGGACAGGGAGGGTCCTATAATTCACCCCTCCACTTT. It specifies CASSSSGQGGSYNSPLHF.

This chain joins TRBV7-2 and TRBJ2-2; a weak D match, TRBD1 (6 bases). Trimming took off 1 base at V and 0 bases at J, with 9 bases between the two ends. Germline V CDR1 and CDR2: SGHTA, FQGNSA. CDR3 length equals 16 residues. CDR3 protein: CASSLGGLPNTGELFF. DNA of the CDR3: TGTGCCAGCAGCTTAGGGGGGCTCCCGAACACCGGGGAGCTGTTTTTT.

The chain couples TRBV25-1 to TRBJ2-7, with 8 bases identical to TRBD2. J was trimmed by 3 bases and V by 7 bases; bases with no gene match: 5. The CDR3 has 13 residues. Per the germline V gene, CDR1 is MGHDK and CDR2 is SYGVNS. The CDR3 reads CASTLAGHYEQYF. CDR3 bases: TGTGCCAGCACCCTAGCGGGCCACTACGAGCAGTACTTC.

The chain carries TRBV5-1 and TRBJ1-1; no reliable D call. The CDR3 spans 15 residues. Trimming took 1 base from V and 1 from J, leaving 11 bases between them. Germline values: CDR1 SGHRS, CDR2 YFSETQ. In DNA form, the CDR3 reads TGCGCCAGCAGCTTGCATTCGGGGAAGAACACTGAAGCTTTCTTT. The encoded protein is CASSLHSGKNTEAFF.

J is TRBJ1-2 and V is TRBV18, with 8 bases that match TRBD1. The germline gives CDR1 KGHSH, CDR2 LQKENI. This CDR3 spans 14 amino acids. V shed 1 base, J shed 5 bases, and the junction held 3 bases outside the gene matches. The CDR3 sequence: CASSPLGQEYGYTF. The CDR3 DNA reads as TGTGCCAGCTCACCACTGGGACAGGAGTATGGCTACACCTTC.

V usage is TRBV18 and J usage is TRBJ2-7, with a possible D match to TRBD1 (6 bases). Germline V CDR1 and CDR2: KGHSH, LQKENI. There are 15 residues in the CDR3. With 3 bases removed from V and 1 base from J, the gap between germline ends came to 13 bases. CDR3 sequence: CASSPSDSRSYEQYF. CDR3 bases: TGTGCCAGCTCACCCTCGGACAGCCGTTCCTACGAGCAGTACTTC.

The gene calls are TRBV30 and TRBJ1-4; possibly TRBD1 for D (6 bases). The germline V gene has CDR1 GTSNPN and CDR2 SVGIG (reference sequence). The CDR3 length is 16 residues. The germline V and J ends were trimmed by 3 bases and 1 base, with 15 bases remaining between them. In DNA form, the CDR3 reads TGTGCCTGGAGCGGCAGGGGCATTGGAACTAATGAAAAACTGTTTTTT. This encodes CAWSGRGIGTNEKLFF.

This chain connects TRBV3-1 (or the pseudogene TRBV3-2) to TRBJ2-1; 7 positions agree with TRBD2. This CDR3 has 17 amino acids. Trimming took 0 bases from V and 10 from J; bases not matched to a gene: 15. In germline, CDR1 is LGHDT, CDR2 YNNKEL (reference sequence). The CDR3 DNA follows: TGTGCCAGCAGCCAAGATAGAGGAGGGAGGGCCGACGGCGAGCAGTTCTTC. Translating gives CASSQDRGGRADGEQFF.

The rearrangement joins TRBV7-9 to TRBJ1-2; TRBD1 is a possible D gene (5 bases). Germline-derived CDR1 and CDR2 are SEHNR and FQNEAQ (reference sequence). This CDR3 is built from 14 residues. Trimming took 6 bases from V and 2 from J, leaving 13 bases between them. The CDR3 bases are TGTGCCAGCAGTTCCTACAGGCGGAACTATGGCTACACCTTC. Protein: CASSSYRRNYGYTF.

The genes are TRBV9 and TRBJ2-2, with D uncertain. There are 14 residues in the CDR3. The ends were cut back, 0 bases at V and 2 bases at J, with 5 bases in the middle. Germline V CDR1 and CDR2: SGDLS, YYNGEE. The CDR3 spells CASSVGGNTGELFF. CDR3 in DNA: TGTGCCAGCAGCGTAGGAGGAAACACCGGGGAGCTGTTTTTT.

This chain links TRBV18 with TRBJ2-7; TRBD1 aligns across 9 bases. V shed 3 bases and J 2 bases; nucleotides not matched to a gene: 5. This CDR3 has 15 residues. Germline CDR1 KGHSH, CDR2 LQKENI. CDR3 sequence reads: CASSPSGTGPYEQYF. The CDR3 DNA sequence: TGTGCCAGCTCACCCTCCGGGACAGGGCCCTACGAGCAGTACTTC.

The chain links TRBV19 to TRBJ2-2, with 10 bases aligning to TRBD2. The V gene end was trimmed by 7 bases and the J gene end by 1 base; junction bases not matched to a gene: 6. The CDR3 is 16 residues long. Looked up from germline, CDR1 is LNHDA and CDR2 is SQIVND (reference sequence). The CDR3 loop is CASIRVAGGNTGELFF. The CDR3 bases are TGTGCCAGTATCCGGGTAGCGGGGGGGAACACCGGGGAGCTGTTTTTT.

This clone was observed a handful of times. The gene calls are TRBV6-5 and TRBJ2-7; D may be TRBD2 (6 bases). Trimming left V 4 bases short and J 0 bases short, with 13 bases between. The CDR3 is 15 residues long. The germline CDR1 and CDR2 sequences are MNHEY and SVGAGI. CDR3: CASSWGTRSSYEQYF. CDR3 DNA: TGTGCCAGCAGTTGGGGGACTCGGAGCTCCTACGAGCAGTACTTC.

This clone was counted a single time. This chain links TRBV6-2 or TRBV6-3 with TRBJ2-7; the match to TRBD1 covers 7 bases. J lost 3 bases, V lost 4 bases, and 12 bases had no gene match. CDR3 size: 16 residues. Germline assignment: CDR1 MNHEY and CDR2 SVGEGT. CDR3 residues: CASSSYTGDSGYEQYF. For the CDR3, the DNA is TGTGCCAGCAGTTCCTACACAGGGGATTCGGGCTACGAGCAGTACTTC.

This chain uses TRBV4-3 with TRBJ1-6; the match to TRBD1 covers 7 bases. This CDR3 spans 15 amino acids. The germline V gene has CDR1 LGHNA and CDR2 YSLEER. With 0 bases clipped from V and 13 bases from J, the junction kept 9 bases outside the gene matches. The CDR3 DNA reads TGCGCCAGCAGCCAAGAAAGCAAGGGGGCAACGCCCCTCCACTTT. It is translated as CASSQESKGATPLHF.

V is TRBV7-2 and J is TRBJ2-2; TRBD2 aligns across 8 bases. V gave up 5 bases and J gave up 0 bases; unmatched junction bases: 2. The CDR3 length is 15 residues. Germline CDR1 SGHTA, CDR2 FQGNSA. CDR3 residues: CASSRGGSNTGELFF. The CDR3 nucleotides read TGTGCCAGCAGCCGCGGGGGGTCGAACACCGGGGAGCTGTTTTTT.

The rearrangement uses TRBV7-9 and TRBJ2-6; TRBD1 agrees at 10 bases. Germline V gives CDR1 SEHNR, CDR2 FQNEAQ (reference sequence). The CDR3 covers 19 residues. Losses at the gene ends were 1 base for V and 2 bases for J; bases not matched to a gene: 8. The CDR3 DNA follows: TGTGCCAGCAGCTTAGACGGGGACAGGGGTATGGCTGGGGCCAACGTCCTGACTTTC. Its translation: CASSLDGDRGMAGANVLTF.

The V and J genes are TRBV6-6 and TRBJ2-3; D may be TRBD1 (6 bases). V lost 10 bases to trimming and J lost 3 bases, with 20 bases between them. This CDR3 has 15 amino acids. From germline, CDR1 is MNHNY and CDR2 SVGAGI (reference sequence). Here the CDR3 DNA reads TGTGCCACCTCCCGTTGGGTGCAGGGGACAGATACGCAGTATTTT. Translated, it gives CATSRWVQGTDTQYF.

This rearrangement joins TRBV6-2 or TRBV6-3 to TRBJ2-1; no reliable D call. Germline V CDR1 and CDR2: MNHEY, SVGEGT. This CDR3 is 13 amino acids long. Trimming stripped 0 bases from V and 13 bases from J, with 13 bases between. The CDR3 region has the DNA TGTGCCAGCAGTTACTCGATATCGGCGGTTCAGTTCTTC. Its translation: CASSYSISAVQFF.

This chain's CDR3 is CASSLAGRATGELFF. The CDR3 region has the DNA TGTGCCAGCAGCTTAGCGGGCAGGGCGACCGGGGAGCTGTTTTTT. The gene calls are TRBV7-6 and TRBJ2-2, with a possible D match to TRBD1 (5 bases). This CDR3 comprises 15 residues. Trimming shortened V by 0 bases and J by 5 bases, and 10 bases separated the two germline ends. CDR1 SGHVS and CDR2 FNYEAQ come from the germline V gene. The full variable domain, completed using reference TRBV7-6 and TRBJ2-2, is GAGVSQSPRYKVTKRGQDVALRCDPISGHVSLYWYRQALGQGPEFLTYFNYEAQQDKSGLPNDRFSAERPEGSISTLTIQRTEQRDSAMYRCASSLAGRATGELFFGEGSRLTVL.

The rearrangement joins TRBV19 to TRBJ2-2, with D hard to call. This CDR3 contains 14 residues. The V end lost 4 bases, the J end lost 6 bases, and 12 bases lay between the germline ends. Per germline, CDR1 LNHDA and CDR2 SQIVND (reference sequence). CDR3: CASSRRLDSGELFF. CDR3 nucleotides: TGTGCCAGTAGTAGGAGATTGGATTCCGGGGAGCTGTTTTTT.

The chain recombines TRBV28 with TRBJ1-5; TRBD1 is a possible D gene (5 bases). V was clipped by 0 bases and J by 5 bases, with 17 bases between them. Germline V gene sequence: CDR1 MDHEN, CDR2 SYDVKM. The CDR3 spans 17 residues. The chain's CDR3 is CASSLWVLDKKYQPQHF. The CDR3 nucleotides read TGTGCCAGCAGTTTATGGGTTCTGGACAAGAAATATCAGCCCCAGCATTTT.

This chain connects TRBV19 to TRBJ2-5, with TRBD2 matching over 7 bases. The germline V gene has CDR1 LNHDA and CDR2 SQIVND (reference sequence). CDR3 size: 13 residues. V was clipped by 6 bases and J by 1 base; unmatched bases: 2. The CDR3 DNA is TGTGCCAGTAGCCTAGCGGCCCAAGAGACCCAGTACTTC. Its protein is CASSLAAQETQYF.

The rearrangement uses TRBV6-5 and TRBJ2-4; 10 bases match TRBD2. Germline V CDR1 and CDR2: MNHEY, SVGAGI. The V gene end was trimmed by 4 bases and the J gene end by 7 bases; junction bases not matched to a gene: 7. The CDR3 consists of 15 residues. The CDR3 sequence: CASSSGAGGPNIQYF. CDR3 coding DNA: TGTGCCAGCAGTTCCGGAGCGGGGGGGCCTAACATTCAGTACTTC.